This T cell receptor beta chain was sequenced in a study of cytomegalovirus exposure and HLA in healthy donors. Study-level information: Earlier, 110 million or so unique TCR beta sequences were recovered from 170 million or so T cells by an analysis.

The primer mix had 60 Vbeta and 13 Jbeta primers. Sequenced by immunoSEQ multiplex PCR; TCRdb stores in-frame clones only, minus some. Among about 140,000 clones listed, about 80% were seen once. This CDR3 spans 13 amino acids. CDR1 is SGHTA, CDR2 FQGNSA, per germline. V lost 4 bases to trimming and J lost 0 bases, with 6 bases between them. Study-level results: The study had only CMV serostatus as immune exposure information. Another analysis was done later, and it associated approximately 17,000 TCR beta sequences with HLA alleles at 0.05 false discovery rate. Published work reported that the classifier diagnosed cytomegalovirus status with high specificity and sensitivity.

On this clone itself: Its target is not known.

V is TRBV7-2 and J is TRBJ1-1; weak D call: TRBD1 (5 bases). Source material: PBMCs. The TCR sequence derives from a male donor in good health and CMV-seronegative. CDR3 loop: CASSSGVNTEAFF. The CDR3 bases are TGTGCCAGCAGCTCGGGGGTGAACACTGAAGCTTTCTTT. The variable domain in full, with the rest retrieved from reference TRBV7-2 and TRBJ1-1, is GAGVSQSPSNKVTEKGKDVELRCDPISGHTALYWYRQSLGQGLEFLIYFQGNSAPDKSGLPSDRFSAERTGGSVSTLTIQRTQQEDSAVYLCASSSGVNTEAFFGQGTRLTVV.